The 9 T cell receptor beta chains below all came from one sample that was sequenced in a study of blood T cell repertoires in COVID-19. Sequenced by immunoSEQ multiplex PCR; TCRdb stores in-frame clones only, minus some. In the table there are roughly 140,000 clones, roughly nine tenths of which are singletons. The sequencing input was peripheral blood. These receptor sequences come from a woman aged 60-75 years with active COVID-19.

This chain connects TRBV3-1 (or the pseudogene TRBV3-2) to TRBJ1-1; TRBD1 matches 7 bases. J was trimmed by 5 bases and V by 5 bases; bases with no gene match: 17. This CDR3 spans 17 amino acids. The germline V gene encodes CDR1 LGHDT and CDR2 YNNKEL (reference sequence). The CDR3 loop is CASSWARGETKTTEAFF. The CDR3 DNA reads TGTGCCAGCAGCTGGGCCAGGGGGGAAACGAAGACAACTGAAGCTTTCTTT.

This chain uses TRBV28 with TRBJ2-3; 13 nucleotides agree with TRBD2. The CDR3 is 18 amino acids. The V gene end was trimmed by 8 bases and the J gene end by 0 bases; junction bases not matched to a gene: 11. The germline CDR1 and CDR2 sequences are MDHEN and SYDVKM. The DNA for the CDR3 is TGTGCCAGCTCCCCCGGGGGACTAGCGGGACCCAGCACAGATACGCAGTATTTT. It encodes CASSPGGLAGPSTDTQYF.

The J gene is TRBJ1-1, the V gene TRBV7-2; D possibly corresponds to TRBD1 (6 bases). From germline, CDR1 is SGHTA and CDR2 FQGNSA. The CDR3 is 14 amino acids. Between the trimmed V and J ends, which lost 2 bases and 6 bases, there was a span of 13 bases. DNA of the CDR3: TGTGCCAGCAGCTTAAGCCAGACAGGTGCTGAAGCTTTCTTT. Translated, it gives CASSLSQTGAEAFF.

The rearrangement joins TRBV6-5 to TRBJ2-7; D possibly corresponds to TRBD2 (6 bases). Germline-derived CDR1 and CDR2 are MNHEY and SVGAGI. V was pared by 6 bases and J by 0 bases, with 12 bases between. The CDR3 totals 14 residues. Written as DNA, the CDR3 is TGTGCCAGCAGAGGGACTTACCGCTCCTACGAGCAGTACTTC. Translated: CASRGTYRSYEQYF.

The chain is built from TRBV19 and TRBJ2-2; TRBD1 is a possible D gene (6 bases). Germline V gene data show CDR1 as LNHDA and CDR2 as SQIVND (reference sequence). This CDR3 is 16 amino acids long. V was trimmed by 6 bases and J by 0 bases, leaving 14 bases between them. The CDR3 coding sequence is TGTGCCAGTAGGACACAGGGCCTCGCGAACACCGGGGAGCTGTTTTTT. Translation: CASRTQGLANTGELFF.

The chain links TRBV14 to TRBJ2-3; weak D call: TRBD2 (5 bases). Germline CDR1 is SGHDN and CDR2 is FVKESK. CDR3 length equals 18 residues. V was trimmed by 7 bases and J by 1 base, leaving 24 bases between them. The CDR3, as DNA: TGTGCCAGCACCCCGGGAAGGAGAGAGCCTATCCGCACAGATACGCAGTATTTT. Protein: CASTPGRREPIRTDTQYF.

This chain joins TRBV7-6 and TRBJ2-1; maybe TRBD2 (5 bases). Germline CDR1 is SGHVS and CDR2 is FNYEAQ. CDR3 length: 16 amino acids. V was pared by 1 base and J by 5 bases, with 15 bases between. CDR3 in amino acids: CASSLVFEGRDNEQFF. DNA for the CDR3: TGTGCCAGCAGCTTAGTCTTTGAGGGCCGTGACAATGAGCAGTTCTTC.

The chain couples TRBV5-1 to TRBJ2-7; TRBD1 matches at 9 bases. Germline CDR1 SGHRS, CDR2 YFSETQ. This CDR3 spans 13 amino acids. V lost 0 bases to trimming and J lost 5 bases; unmatched junction nucleotides: 0. The CDR3 DNA is TGCGCCAGCAGCTTGGGGACAGGGGACGAGCAGTACTTC. Translation gives CASSLGTGDEQYF.

The genes are TRBV28 and TRBJ2-7; TRBD2 agrees at 9 bases. Germline V gene sequence: CDR1 MDHEN, CDR2 SYDVKM. After removal of 5 bases from V and 3 bases from J, the junction contained 8 bases not matched to a gene. The CDR3 runs 15 residues. The CDR3 DNA reads as TGTGCCAGCAGTCCCCGAGTAGCGGGAGTCTACGAGCAGTACTTC. It codes for CASSPRVAGVYEQYF.